Below are 27 T cell receptor beta chains sequenced from a single sample in a study of T-cell reconstitution after alpha-beta-depleted transplantation in children. Preparation of the TCRbeta library involved a method that used unique molecular identifiers. TCRdb used MiXCR to reprocess the PCR reads, holding one entry per CDR3 protein. The profile covers 500,000 to 600,000 distinct CDR3 sequences, with around 17% appearing a single time and approximately 3% taken by the ten largest. The sequenced sample was PBMCs from the stem cell graft donor, obtained from the stem cell graft. The receptors originated from a human donor who donated a stem cell graft to a child with acute lymphoblastic leukemia.

This clonotype came up a few times. The J gene is TRBJ1-2, the V gene TRBV24-1; D uncertain. Germline lookup yields CDR1 KGHDR and CDR2 SFDVKD. The CDR3 spans 11 residues. The V end was cut by 4 bases, the J end by 10 bases, with 9 bases between. As DNA, the CDR3 is TGTGCCACCAGTGACCCCTGGTTCTACACCTTC. It translates to CATSDPWFYTF.

This clonotype occurred a few times. The chain links TRBV7-3 to TRBJ2-5; 9 bases are shared with TRBD1. Trimming removed 4 bases from V and 7 bases from J; junction bases left unmatched: 10. CDR3 length equals 15 residues. In germline, CDR1 is SGHTA, CDR2 FQGTGA. DNA of the CDR3: TGTGCCAGCAGCTCGCAACCGGGACAGGGAGGGACCCAGTACTTC. Protein sequence: CASSSQPGQGGTQYF.

This clonotype was observed many times. The rearrangement joins TRBV12-3 or TRBV12-4 to TRBJ1-1; no clear D gene. This CDR3 is built from 11 residues. With 5 bases removed from V and 5 bases from J, the gap between germline ends came to 6 bases. The CDR3 is CASSKRTEAFF. CDR3 nucleotide sequence: TGTGCCAGCAGTAAACGGACTGAAGCTTTCTTT.

This clonotype was seen a handful of times. This sequence joins TRBV15 and TRBJ2-1; D unclear. The CDR3 has 15 amino acids. V lost 1 base to trimming and J lost 7 bases, with 14 bases between them. Per the germline V gene, CDR1 is LNHNV and CDR2 is YYDKDF (reference sequence). The DNA of the CDR3 is TGTGCCACCAGCAGAGTAGTCTACCAAGGGAATGAGCAGTTCTTC. Amino acids: CATSRVVYQGNEQFF. Together with reference TRBV15 and TRBJ2-1, the CDR3 gives the full variable domain: DAMVIQNPRYQVTQFGKPVTLSCSQTLNHNVMYWYQQKSSQAPKLLFHYYDKDFNNEADTPDNFQSRRPNTSFCFLDIRSPGLGDTAMYLCATSRVVYQGNEQFFGPGTRLTVL.

This clonotype was recorded at least ten times. The chain carries TRBV5-1 and TRBJ1-1; unclear D gene. This CDR3 has 13 residues. Between the trimmed V and J ends, which lost 0 bases and 5 bases, there was a span of 8 bases. CDR1 and CDR2 from the germline V gene are SGHRS and YFSETQ. CDR3 sequence (DNA): TGCGCCAGCAGCTTGGCGGTGTTGACTGAAGCTTTCTTT. It translates to CASSLAVLTEAFF. The full variable domain, with the rest looked up from reference TRBV5-1 and TRBJ1-1, is KAGVTQTPRYLIKTRGQQVTLSCSPISGHRSVSWYQQTPGQGLQFLFEYFSETQRNKGNFPGRFSGRQFSNSRSEMNVSTLELGDSALYLCASSLAVLTEAFFGQGTRLTVV.

The chain combines TRBV19 with TRBJ1-2; 7 bases are shared with TRBD1. The CDR3 totals 13 residues. V was clipped by 5 bases and J by 4 bases; unmatched bases: 4. CDR1 is LNHDA and CDR2 is SQIVND in the germline V gene (reference sequence). CDR3 residues: CASSSRTGYGYTF. The CDR3 bases are TGTGCCAGTAGTTCCCGGACAGGCTATGGCTACACCTTC.

The rearrangement uses TRBV7-6 and TRBJ2-1; possibly TRBD2 for D (6 bases). V was shortened by 2 bases and J by 6 bases, with 14 bases between the two germline ends. The CDR3 extends over 15 amino acids. Germline CDR1 reads SGHVS; CDR2 reads FNYEAQ. CDR3 sequence: CASSLTSGPSNEQFF. DNA for the CDR3: TGTGCCAGCAGCTTAACCAGCGGGCCTTCCAATGAGCAGTTCTTC. Looking up the rest from reference TRBV7-6 and TRBJ2-1 gives the full variable domain: GAGVSQSPRYKVTKRGQDVALRCDPISGHVSLYWYRQALGQGPEFLTYFNYEAQQDKSGLPNDRFSAERPEGSISTLTIQRTEQRDSAMYRCASSLTSGPSNEQFFGPGTRLTVL.

The J gene is TRBJ2-1, the V gene TRBV3-1; TRBD2 is a possible D gene (5 bases). Germline CDR1 is LGHDT and CDR2 is YNNKEL (reference sequence). V was pared by 4 bases and J by 2 bases, with 15 bases between. This CDR3 spans 16 amino acids. The CDR3 here is CASSPEVRVTYNEQFF. CDR3 bases: TGTGCCAGCAGCCCGGAGGTGCGGGTCACCTACAATGAGCAGTTCTTC.

This chain connects TRBV5-1 to TRBJ2-7; TRBD2 aligns across 7 bases. The CDR3 contains 14 residues. Germline CDR1 SGHRS, CDR2 YFSETQ. The V and J ends lost 4 bases and 2 bases, in that order; junction bases with no gene match: 6. The CDR3 DNA is TGCGCCAGCAGCCAAGCAGCGGGGACCTACGAGCAGTACTTC. Protein sequence: CASSQAAGTYEQYF.

This clonotype was counted between two and nine times. The chain joins TRBV20-1 to TRBJ2-1; D might be TRBD1 or TRBD2, each matching 5 bases. Germline CDR1 and CDR2: DFQATT and SNEGSKA (reference sequence). V lost 3 bases and J lost 4, with 16 bases in between. This CDR3 contains 15 residues. This CDR3 reads CSARTGRILYNEQFF. CDR3 nucleotides: TGCAGTGCTAGGACGGGACGCATCCTATACAATGAGCAGTTCTTC.

This clonotype has a handful of counts. The V gene is TRBV18, the J gene TRBJ1-2, with 9 positions matching TRBD1. V was pared by 1 base and J by 6 bases, with 9 bases of the junction left unmatched. Germline V gene sequence: CDR1 KGHSH, CDR2 LQKENI. The CDR3 length is 16 residues. In DNA form, the CDR3 reads TGTGCCAGCTCACCACAACTAGAGGGACAGGGTCATGGCTACACCTTC. Translated, it gives CASSPQLEGQGHGYTF.

The chain has TRBV20-1 and TRBJ2-5, with D perhaps TRBD1 (5 bases). CDR1 is DFQATT and CDR2 is SNEGSKA in the germline V gene (reference sequence). This CDR3 is 12 amino acids long. With 5 bases removed from V and 4 bases from J, the gap between germline ends came to 11 bases. As DNA, the CDR3 is TGCAGTGCTTCATCTAGGGGAGAGACCCAGTACTTC. It specifies CSASSRGETQYF.

The chain employs TRBV9 and TRBJ1-2; no clear D gene. The CDR3 consists of 16 residues. Germline lookup yields CDR1 SGDLS and CDR2 YYNGEE. Trimming removed 2 bases from V and 6 bases from J, with 20 bases in between. The CDR3 region is CASSVARSWDHDGYTF. CDR3 nucleotide sequence: TGTGCCAGCAGCGTGGCCCGGAGCTGGGATCACGATGGCTACACCTTC. The whole variable domain, filled in from reference TRBV9 and TRBJ1-2, reads DSGVTQTPKHLITATGQRVTLRCSPRSGDLSVYWYQQSLDQGLQFLIQYYNGEERAKGNILERFSAQQFPDLHSELNLSSLELGDSALYFCASSVARSWDHDGYTFGSGTRLTVV.

This clonotype occurred a few times. CDR3 sequence reads: CASSQALRGTRDQPQHF. Here the CDR3 DNA reads TGCGCCAGCAGCCAGGCCCTTCGTGGGACAAGGGATCAGCCCCAGCATTTT. This chain uses TRBV4-1 with TRBJ1-5; possibly TRBD1 for D (6 bases). V shed 3 bases and J shed 5 bases, with 20 bases lying between them. Looked up from germline, CDR1 is MGHRA and CDR2 is YSYEKL. This CDR3 region has 17 residues.

This clonotype has just a few counts. V gene TRBV12-3 or TRBV12-4 combines with J gene TRBJ2-7; TRBD2 aligns across 12 bases. The CDR3 spans 14 residues. The trim removed 2 bases at V and 7 bases at J, leaving 3 bases unmatched. The CDR3 is CASSLLAGGEEQYF. Here the CDR3 DNA reads TGTGCCAGCAGTTTACTAGCGGGAGGGGAAGAGCAGTACTTC.

The chain couples TRBV5-4 to TRBJ2-5, with D unclear. The CDR3 extends over 15 amino acids. CDR1 and CDR2 (germline): SGHNT, YYREEE (reference sequence). The V end lost 1 base, the J end lost 9 bases, and 19 bases lay between the germline ends. CDR3 in amino acids: CASSLTSGPLEAQYF. CDR3 bases: TGTGCCAGCAGCTTGACCTCTGGGCCCCTTGAGGCCCAGTACTTC.

The chain is built from TRBV12-3 or TRBV12-4 and TRBJ2-2, with 7 bases aligning to TRBD2. With V trimmed by 1 base and J by 6 bases, 5 bases remained unmatched. This CDR3 is 15 amino acids long. The CDR3 DNA reads TGTGCCAGCAGTTTAGGGACTAGACAAGCCGGGGAGCTGTTTTTT. Encoded protein: CASSLGTRQAGELFF.

The chain uses TRBV7-8 and TRBJ1-1; possibly TRBD1 for D (6 bases). The CDR3 runs to 15 residues. The V gene's germline CDR1 is SGHVS and CDR2 FQNEAQ. V lost 0 bases to trimming and J lost 0 bases, with 8 bases between them. CDR3 DNA: TGTGCCAGCAGCTTAGCATACAGGGTGAACACTGAAGCTTTCTTT. It yields the protein CASSLAYRVNTEAFF.

The chain links TRBV14 to TRBJ2-1; D uncertain. Germline CDR1 is SGHDN and CDR2 is FVKESK. This CDR3 contains 18 residues. The V gene lost 3 bases and the J gene lost 2 bases, with 20 bases spanning the gap. The CDR3 DNA follows: TGTGCCAGCAGCCAGTTTGTGTTGTGGCAGAACGCCTACAATGAGCAGTTCTTC. Its translation is CASSQFVLWQNAYNEQFF.

This clonotype was detected once. The rearrangement uses TRBV2 and TRBJ2-5, with D perhaps TRBD2 (6 bases). The ends were cut back, 0 bases at V and 1 base at J, with 12 bases in the middle. In germline, CDR1 is SNHLY, CDR2 FYNNEI. The CDR3 contains 16 residues. CDR3 sequence reads: CASSEASWGLQETQYF. CDR3 DNA: TGTGCCAGCAGTGAAGCGTCCTGGGGACTCCAAGAGACCCAGTACTTC.

The chain is built from TRBV11-1 and TRBJ2-1; the D gene is possibly TRBD1 (6 bases). Per the germline V gene, CDR1 is SGHAT and CDR2 is FQDESV (reference sequence). Trimming took 2 bases from V and 6 from J, leaving 14 bases between them. CDR3 length: 15 residues. This CDR3 reads CASSLFTGTFNEQFF. Written as DNA, the CDR3 is TGTGCCAGCAGCTTATTCACAGGGACCTTCAATGAGCAGTTCTTC. Using reference TRBV11-1 and TRBJ2-1 for the parts outside the CDR3, the full variable domain is EAEVAQSPRYKITEKSQAVAFWCDPISGHATLYWYRQILGQGPELLVQFQDESVVDDSQLPKDRFSAERLKGVDSTLKIQPAELGDSAMYLCASSLFTGTFNEQFFGPGTRLTVL.

The J gene is TRBJ2-1, the V gene TRBV10-1; D is uncertain. The CDR3 is made up of 13 amino acids. Trimming cost V 3 bases and J 9 bases, with 12 bases left between them. Germline loops: CDR1 WNHNN, CDR2 SYGVQD (reference sequence). The CDR3 region has the DNA TGCGCCAGCAGTGAACTCTCGATCGCTGAGCAGTTCTTC. Its protein is CASSELSIAEQFF.

This clonotype was counted between two and nine times. This chain uses TRBV3-1 with TRBJ2-5, with D unclear. Germline V gene sequence: CDR1 LGHDT, CDR2 YNNKEL (reference sequence). V was cut by 3 bases and J by 0 bases, with 8 bases left in between. CDR3 length equals 14 residues. CDR3 in DNA: TGTGCCAGCAGCCAGGATCAGGACCAAGAGACCCAGTACTTC. This gives the protein CASSQDQDQETQYF.

This clonotype has only a few counts. J is TRBJ2-2 and V is TRBV20-1; 12 positions agree with TRBD2. V was pared by 7 bases and J by 2 bases, with 5 bases of the junction left unmatched. This CDR3 is 15 amino acids long. Germline V CDR1 and CDR2: DFQATT, SNEGSKA (reference sequence). CDR3 bases: TGCAGTGTTAGGGGACTAGCGGGTAACACCGGGGAGCTGTTTTTT. Its protein is CSVRGLAGNTGELFF.

This clonotype turned up a few times. The V and J genes are TRBV9 and TRBJ2-2; tentatively, D is TRBD2 (5 bases). Germline V gene data show CDR1 as SGDLS and CDR2 as YYNGEE. This CDR3 comprises 19 residues. Trimming pared 4 bases from V and 4 bases from J, leaving 26 bases between. CDR3 amino acids: CASSPHHDRGPGRTGELFF. CDR3 coding DNA: TGTGCCAGCAGCCCCCACCACGATCGGGGTCCGGGTCGCACCGGGGAGCTGTTTTTT.

CDR3 loop: CASSSGNREQFF. CDR3 bases: TGTGCCAGCAGCAGCGGGAATCGAGAGCAGTTCTTC. The chain uses TRBV12-3 or TRBV12-4 and TRBJ2-1; 7 bases match TRBD2. Trimming removed 6 bases from V and 10 bases from J; junction bases left unmatched: 6. The CDR3 totals 12 residues.

The V gene is TRBV27, the J gene TRBJ1-5, with a tentative D call TRBD1 (5 bases). The CDR3 has 12 residues. The V gene lost 5 bases and the J gene lost 7 bases, with 9 bases spanning the gap. Per germline, CDR1 MNHEY and CDR2 SMNVEV (reference sequence). The CDR3 nucleotides read TGTGCCAGCAGTCCCCGGGGGCAGCCCCAGCATTTT. Its translation is CASSPRGQPQHF.